This T cell receptor beta chain was captured by sequencing in a study of T-cell reconstitution after alpha-beta-depleted transplantation in children. Study-wide results and limits: At the one-year point after transplant, T-cell counts and TCRbeta diversity were found to come mostly from T cells that had been newly produced. Surviving recipient cells, namely T cells and thymic progenitors, were the source of high day-60 TCRbeta diversity in some patients.

Library preparation (for TCRbeta) was performed with unique molecular identifiers. MiXCR, applied by TCRdb to the PCR reads, yields one record per CDR3 protein. The table records hundreds of thousands of distinct CDR3 sequences, roughly 13% of them present only once. Trimming cost V 1 base and J 3 bases; bases outside gene matches: 9. The CDR3 totals 17 residues. Germline V gene data show CDR1 as SGHTA and CDR2 as FQGTGA. About this clonotype: Antigen: not known.

The genes are TRBV7-3 and TRBJ2-1; TRBD2 aligns across 7 bases. The source was PBMCs, mostly from graft donor cells, collected 360 days after TCRalphabeta/CD19-depleted stem cell transplant. The clonotype originates from a male patient between 5 and 17 years old who had a stem cell transplant for acute myeloid leukemia, so the T cells may come from the graft donor. The CDR3 region has the DNA TGTGCCAGCAGCTTAAAAGCGGGACTAAACCTCTACAATGAGCAGTTCTTC. Translating gives CASSLKAGLNLYNEQFF. Complete variable domain (other parts from reference TRBV7-3 and TRBJ2-1): GAGVSQTPSNKVTEKGKYVELRCDPISGHTALYWYRQSLGQGPEFLIYFQGTGAADDSGLPNDRFFAVRPEGSVSTLKIQRTERGDSAVYLCASSLKAGLNLYNEQFFGPGTRLTVL.